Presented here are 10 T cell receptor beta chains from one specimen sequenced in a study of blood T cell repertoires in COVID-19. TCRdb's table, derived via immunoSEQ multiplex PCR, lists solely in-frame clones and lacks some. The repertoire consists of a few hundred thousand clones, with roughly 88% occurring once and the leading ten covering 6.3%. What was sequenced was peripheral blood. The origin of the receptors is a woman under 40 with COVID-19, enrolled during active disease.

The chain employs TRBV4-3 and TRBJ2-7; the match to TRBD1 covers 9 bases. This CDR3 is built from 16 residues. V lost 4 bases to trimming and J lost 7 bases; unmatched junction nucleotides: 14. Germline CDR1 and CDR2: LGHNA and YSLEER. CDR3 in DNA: TGCGCCAGCAGCCGGCAGACAGGGGGAGCTATCGGGGAGCAGTACTTC. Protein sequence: CASSRQTGGAIGEQYF.

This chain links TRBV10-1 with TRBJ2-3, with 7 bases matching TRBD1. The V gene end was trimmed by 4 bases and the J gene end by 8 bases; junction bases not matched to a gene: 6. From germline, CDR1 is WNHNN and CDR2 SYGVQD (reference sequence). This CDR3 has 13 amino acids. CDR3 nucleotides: TGCGCCAGCAGTGGGCAGGGGGTCGGTACGCAGTATTTT. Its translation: CASSGQGVGTQYF.

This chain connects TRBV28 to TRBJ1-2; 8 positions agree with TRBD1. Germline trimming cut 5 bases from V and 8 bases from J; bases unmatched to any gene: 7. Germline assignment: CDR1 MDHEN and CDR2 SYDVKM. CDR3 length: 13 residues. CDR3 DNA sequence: TGTGCCAGCAGTCCTCCGGACAGGGCCGGCTACACCTTC. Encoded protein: CASSPPDRAGYTF.

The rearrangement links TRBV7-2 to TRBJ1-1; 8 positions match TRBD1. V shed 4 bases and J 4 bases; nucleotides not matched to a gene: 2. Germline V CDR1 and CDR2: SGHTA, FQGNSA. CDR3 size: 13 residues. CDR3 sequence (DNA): TGTGCCAGCAGCTCACAGGGGGGCACTGAAGCTTTCTTT. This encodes CASSSQGGTEAFF.

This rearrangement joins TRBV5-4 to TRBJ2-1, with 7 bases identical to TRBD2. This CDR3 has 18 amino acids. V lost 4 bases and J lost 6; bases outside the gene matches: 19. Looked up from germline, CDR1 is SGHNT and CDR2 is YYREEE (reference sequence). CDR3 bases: TGTGCCAGCAGCATACGTTACCCCGGACTAGGGTGGGGCAATGAGCAGTTCTTC. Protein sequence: CASSIRYPGLGWGNEQFF.

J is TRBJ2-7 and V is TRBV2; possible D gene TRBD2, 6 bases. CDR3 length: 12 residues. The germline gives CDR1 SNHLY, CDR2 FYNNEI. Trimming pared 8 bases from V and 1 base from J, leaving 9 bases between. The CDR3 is CASAAGSYEQYF. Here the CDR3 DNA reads TGTGCCAGCGCGGCGGGGTCCTACGAGCAGTACTTC. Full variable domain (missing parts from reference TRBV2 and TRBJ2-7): EPEVTQTPSHQVTQMGQEVILRCVPISNHLYFYWYRQILGQKVEFLVSFYNNEISEKSEIFDDQFSVERPDGSNFTLKIRSTKLEDSAMYFCASAAGSYEQYFGPGTRLTVT.

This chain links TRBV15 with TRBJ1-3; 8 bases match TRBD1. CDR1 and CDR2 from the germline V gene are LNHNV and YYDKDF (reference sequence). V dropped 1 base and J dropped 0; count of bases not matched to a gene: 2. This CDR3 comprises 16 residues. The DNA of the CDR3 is TGTGCCACCAGCAGAGTTACAGGGGGCTCTGGAAACACCATATATTTT. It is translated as CATSRVTGGSGNTIYF.

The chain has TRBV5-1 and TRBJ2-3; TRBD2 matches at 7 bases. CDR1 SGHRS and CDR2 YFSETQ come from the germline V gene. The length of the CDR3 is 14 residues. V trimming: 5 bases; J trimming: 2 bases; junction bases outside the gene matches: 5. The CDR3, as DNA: TGCGCCAGCAGGCAAGCGGGGCCCACAGATACGCAGTATTTT. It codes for CASRQAGPTDTQYF. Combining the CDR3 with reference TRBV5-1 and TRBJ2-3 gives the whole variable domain KAGVTQTPRYLIKTRGQQVTLSCSPISGHRSVSWYQQTPGQGLQFLFEYFSETQRNKGNFPGRFSGRQFSNSRSEMNVSTLELGDSALYLCASRQAGPTDTQYFGPGTRLTVL.

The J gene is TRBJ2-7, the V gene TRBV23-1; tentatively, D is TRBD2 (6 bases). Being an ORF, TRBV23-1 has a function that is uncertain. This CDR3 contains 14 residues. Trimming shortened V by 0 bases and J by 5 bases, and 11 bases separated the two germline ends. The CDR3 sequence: CASSQSWRVHEQYV. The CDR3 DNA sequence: TGCGCCAGCAGTCAATCATGGAGGGTTCACGAGCAGTACGTC.

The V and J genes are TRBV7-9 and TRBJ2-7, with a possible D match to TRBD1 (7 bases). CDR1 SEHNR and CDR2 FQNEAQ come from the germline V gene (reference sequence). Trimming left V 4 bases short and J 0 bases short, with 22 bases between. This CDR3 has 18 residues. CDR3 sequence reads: CASSSGAFRGADSYEQYF. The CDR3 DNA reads TGTGCCAGCAGCTCGGGGGCCTTCAGGGGGGCCGACTCCTACGAGCAGTACTTC.